The source of this T cell receptor beta chain is a study of T cell responses to AZD1222 COVID-19 vaccine (dated by TCRdb to 2020 to 2023). Some background on the complete study: A total of about 230 trial participants underwent TCR sequencing, of whom about 210 received two doses of AZD1222 and about 26 received two doses of the MenACWY control vaccine. Trial participants were enrolled by age into 18-55, 56-69 and 70-plus year subgroups, with roughly 160, 29 and 62 TCR-sequenced participants respectively. Study-wide findings and limitations: In the small 56-69-year group, the increase in depth fell short of significance, most likely because of low power. Reportedly, close to half of the unique spike-specific TCRs recognized epitopes lying outside the regions that are mutated in the B.1.351 and B.1.1.7 variants. The whole spike protein was spanned by vaccine-associated CD4 TCRs, and dominant responses were seen in regions 160-218 and 743-854. Only a handful of AZD1222 recipients were SARS-CoV-2 seropositive at baseline, limiting conclusions about previously exposed vaccinees. Because no samples from the day 14 peak response were available, repertoires could be characterized only after the peak T cell response. A significant rise in spike-specific TCR breadth and depth was observed after two AZD1222 doses relative to day 0 and relative to MenACWY recipients. Participants were mostly white British and included more females than males, and it was suggested by the authors that clonal diversity may have been underestimated.

The CDR3 regions of human TCRbeta chains were analyzed by immunosequencing. The authors' analysis ran thus. Repertoire TCRs were matched against a reference library of SARS-CoV-2-specific TCRs generated with the MIRA antigen-specificity platform. Breadth meant the fraction of unique TCRs that were SARS-CoV-2-associated, whereas depth meant the fraction of total T cells that were SARS-CoV-2-associated. Each spike-specific TCR was assigned to its reactive spike region and to a CD4 or CD8 class using the MIRA data. Log10-transformed breadth and depth values were compared by one-way ANOVA with Sidak's multiple comparisons tests. This is the immuneACCESS table as TCRdb keeps it, with only in-frame sequences that have V and J called. A part of the clones is gone; compared with another copy, unresolved V genes explain less than half, and the rest is unexplained. V and J calls and clone size are copied from that table; D and trimming were computed from the DNA. Across this sample there are roughly 90,000 clones, with 75% to 90% seen only once. Jointly, the top ten make up about 2.5% of the sample.

The time point label of this sample denotes: about 28 days (+/-7) after the second vaccine dose. Because spike-specific TCR depth and breadth did not differ between the two schedules, AZD1222 recipients who got a second dose at roughly 4 weeks were pooled with those who got a second dose at roughly 12 weeks. Samples from vaccinated people were obtained from the UK trials COV001 and COV002, which included a single-blind randomized controlled phase 2/3 trial of AZD1222 (ChAdOx1 nCoV-19) in healthy adults. For TCRbeta chain sequencing, PBMC samples were collected from trial participants at day 0 and at day 28 after the second dose. For this clone: Its binding antigen is unknown. No per-base quality is available; no much larger clone lies one base away.

The CDR3 starts with the cysteine, ends with the phenylalanine, and has 12 residues. Here the CDR3 DNA is all that survives: 36 bases in frame from base 1. Clipping removes 3 bases from V and 4 bases from J, with 0 as the unmatched junction base count. Looking up the germline V gene yields CDR1 SGHRS and CDR2 YFSETQ. This receptor was identified in an adult who received the AZD1222 COVID-19 vaccine. This specimen was peripheral blood, taken 28 days after the second AZD1222 dose. The rearrangement combines TRBV5-1 with TRBJ2-5, and 7 junctional nucleotides match TRBD1. The nucleotide sequence is given as TGCGCCAGCAGCTACAGGGGAGAGACCCAGTACTTC. Translated, it gives CASSYRGETQYF.